This T cell receptor beta chain is from a study of shared clonotypes between healthy human individuals. The germline V and J ends were trimmed by 0 bases and 4 bases, with 13 bases remaining between them. The CDR3 totals 15 residues. Germline CDR1 MGHRA, CDR2 YSYEKL. In regard to this clone: Its target is not known.

The healthy adult donors were HIV-negative and reported no recent acute infections or vaccinations. Sequencing was performed with immunoSEQ multiplex PCR; in TCRdb, only in-frame clones are kept and a portion is missing. The data contain about half a million clones, about 78% of them singletons. Study findings and constraints: Sampling was confined to blood; repertoires within tissues likely differ. The authors expected sequencing depth to affect clonotype sharing among donors.

The sample comprised PBMCs. V is TRBV4-1 and J is TRBJ2-7; D is unresolved. This TCR came from a woman aged 40 to 49 in good health. Some clones in this sample may be carry-over from other donors' samples. The CDR3 reads CASSQDNIDEYEQYF. For the CDR3, the DNA is TGCGCCAGCAGCCAAGATAACATCGACGAATACGAGCAGTACTTC.